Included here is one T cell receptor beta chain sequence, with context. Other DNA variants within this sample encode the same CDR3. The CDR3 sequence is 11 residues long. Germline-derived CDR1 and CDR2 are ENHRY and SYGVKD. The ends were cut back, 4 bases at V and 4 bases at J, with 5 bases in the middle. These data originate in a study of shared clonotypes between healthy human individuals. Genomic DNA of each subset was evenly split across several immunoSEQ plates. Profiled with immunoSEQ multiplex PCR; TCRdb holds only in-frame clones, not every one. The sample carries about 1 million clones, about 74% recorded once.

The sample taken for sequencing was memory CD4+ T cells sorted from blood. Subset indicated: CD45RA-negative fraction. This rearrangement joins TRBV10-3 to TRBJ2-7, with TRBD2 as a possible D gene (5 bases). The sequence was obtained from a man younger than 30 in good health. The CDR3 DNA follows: TGTGCCATCAGTGCGGGGTACGAGCAGTACTTC. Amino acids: CAISAGYEQYF.